What follows are 28 T cell receptor beta chains derived from one specimen sequenced in a study of blood T cell repertoires in COVID-19. Sequencing used immunoSEQ multiplex PCR; TCRdb keeps in-frame clones, though not all of them. The repertoire includes 150,000 to 200,000 clones, about 81% of them detected once, and 11% sits in the top ten. Sequencing was performed on peripheral blood. All receptors derive from a human donor in a cohort sampled during active COVID-19.

The chain has TRBV9 and TRBJ2-3, with D unresolved. CDR1 and CDR2 (germline): SGDLS, YYNGEE. This CDR3 contains 12 residues. V lost 0 bases and J 6 bases, leaving 5 bases between the germline ends. CDR3: CASSVDGDTQYF. CDR3 bases: TGTGCCAGCAGCGTAGACGGGGATACGCAGTATTTT. Variable domain in full (rest from reference TRBV9 and TRBJ2-3): DSGVTQTPKHLITATGQRVTLRCSPRSGDLSVYWYQQSLDQGLQFLIQYYNGEERAKGNILERFSAQQFPDLHSELNLSSLELGDSALYFCASSVDGDTQYFGPGTRLTVL.

The chain employs TRBV15 and TRBJ2-1, with a weak D call TRBD1 (5 bases). CDR3 length: 13 amino acids. The germline V and J ends were trimmed by 5 bases and 4 bases, with 9 bases remaining between them. Germline V gene data show CDR1 as LNHNV and CDR2 as YYDKDF (reference sequence). In DNA, the CDR3 is TGTGCCACCAGCGACGACAGTTACAATGAGCAGTTCTTC. It is translated as CATSDDSYNEQFF.

This clone came up once. The V call is TRBV7-8, the J call TRBJ2-2, with 8 bases lining up with TRBD2. The germline gives CDR1 SGHVS, CDR2 FQNEAQ. The CDR3 consists of 15 residues. The J segment lost 6 bases and the V segment lost 6 bases, leaving 9 bases of the junction unmatched. The CDR3 region has the DNA TGTGCCAGCAGAGAAAGGCGGGGGGCACCCGGGGAGCTGTTTTTT. This codes for CASRERRGAPGELFF. The full variable domain, completed using reference TRBV7-8 and TRBJ2-2, is GAGVSQSPRYKVAKRGQDVALRCDPISGHVSLFWYQQALGQGPEFLTYFQNEAQLDKSGLPSDRFFAERPEGSVSTLKIQRTQQEDSAVYLCASRERRGAPGELFFGEGSRLTVL.

The J gene is TRBJ2-3, the V gene TRBV30; 14 bases agree with TRBD2. The CDR3 covers 14 residues. V shed 3 bases, J shed 7 bases, and the junction held 3 bases outside the gene matches. Germline loops: CDR1 GTSNPN, CDR2 SVGIG (reference sequence). CDR3 bases: TGTGCCTGGAGGGGACTAGCGGGGGTTCATACGCAGTATTTT. Translated, it gives CAWRGLAGVHTQYF.

The genes are TRBV10-2 and TRBJ2-6; perhaps TRBD2 as D (5 bases). Germline lookup yields CDR1 WSHSY and CDR2 SAAADI. Trimming removed 8 bases at V and 4 bases at J, with 18 bases between. The CDR3 runs 16 residues. Here the CDR3 DNA reads TGCGCCAGCCAGCCCACACACCGAGGGGGGGCCAACGTCCTGACTTTC. It codes for CASQPTHRGGANVLTF.

The chain carries TRBV19 and TRBJ2-1; D may be TRBD1 (5 bases). V was trimmed by 3 bases and J by 15 bases, leaving 15 bases between them. This CDR3 is 12 amino acids long. The germline CDR1 and CDR2 sequences are LNHDA and SQIVND (reference sequence). The CDR3 region has the DNA TGTGCCAGTAGTATGGAAAGAAGGGGATTGTTCTTC. Its protein product is CASSMERRGLFF.

The chain couples TRBV18 to TRBJ1-1, with D uncertain. There are 14 residues in the CDR3. Germline V CDR1 and CDR2: KGHSH, LQKENI. V shed 1 base and J shed 6 bases, with 12 bases lying between them. The DNA for the CDR3 is TGTGCCAGCTCACCACATAGCGACCCCTCTGAAGCTTTCTTT. Translated, it gives CASSPHSDPSEAFF.

The chain uses TRBV5-1 and TRBJ1-1; D possibly corresponds to TRBD1 (6 bases). Deletions cut 3 bases from V and 6 bases from J, with 9 bases between. Per the germline V gene, CDR1 is SGHRS and CDR2 is YFSETQ. This CDR3 comprises 12 residues. CDR3 nucleotide sequence: TGCGCCAGCAGCTCAGGACAGCCTGAAGCTTTCTTT. It yields the protein CASSSGQPEAFF.

In its sample, this clone was seen once. The rearrangement links TRBV6-2 or TRBV6-3 to TRBJ2-5, with 8 bases identical to TRBD1. This CDR3 comprises 17 residues. After removal of 2 bases from V and 5 bases from J, the junction contained 13 bases not matched to a gene. CDR1 is MNHEY and CDR2 is SVGEGT in the germline V gene. In nucleotides, the CDR3 is TGTGCCAGCAGTTACATACCCGAAAGGACAGGGCTGGAGACCCAGTACTTC. Protein sequence: CASSYIPERTGLETQYF.

CDR3 in amino acids: CASSGTGGTDTQYF. For the CDR3, the DNA is TGTGCCAGCAGTGGGACAGGCGGCACAGATACGCAGTATTTT. The chain couples TRBV2 to TRBJ2-3, with 7 bases matching TRBD1. Germline CDR1 SNHLY, CDR2 FYNNEI. V lost 4 bases and J lost 1; bases outside the gene matches: 2. The CDR3 is 14 residues long.

The rearrangement uses TRBV28 and TRBJ1-5; maybe TRBD1 (6 bases). V gave up 6 bases and J gave up 7 bases, with 19 bases separating them. In germline, CDR1 is MDHEN, CDR2 SYDVKM. CDR3 length: 15 amino acids. CDR3 DNA sequence: TGTGCCAGCAGCCTCAGCGACAGGAAGGGACAGCCCCAGCATTTT. Its translation is CASSLSDRKGQPQHF.

This sequence joins TRBV18 and TRBJ1-4; D remains unclear. The CDR3 contains 14 residues. The germline CDR1 and CDR2 sequences are KGHSH and LQKENI. Trimming stripped 6 bases from V and 4 bases from J, with 12 bases between. The CDR3 spells CASSREAVNEKLFF. In DNA form, the CDR3 reads TGTGCCAGCTCGCGGGAAGCCGTTAATGAAAAACTGTTTTTT. The variable domain in full, completed from reference TRBV18 and TRBJ1-4, reads NAGVMQNPRHLVRRRGQEARLRCSPMKGHSHVYWYRQLPEEGLKFMVYLQKENIIDESGMPKERFSAEFPKEGPSILRIQQVVRGDSAAYFCASSREAVNEKLFFGSGTQLSVL.

The rearrangement links TRBV11-2 to TRBJ2-1, with 8 bases aligning to TRBD1. This CDR3 contains 15 residues. From germline, CDR1 is SGHAT and CDR2 FQNNGV. Unmatched junction bases numbered 6, after V lost 0 bases and J lost 8 bases. CDR3 sequence (DNA): TGTGCCAGCAGCTTAGAAAGGGACAGGCCCGATGAGCAGTTCTTC. Its protein is CASSLERDRPDEQFF.

The gene calls are TRBV27 and TRBJ2-6, with 8 bases that match TRBD2. Germline V gene sequence: CDR1 MNHEY, CDR2 SMNVEV (reference sequence). The V segment lost 10 bases and the J segment 2 bases; nucleotides outside the gene matches: 4. This CDR3 spans 14 amino acids. The CDR3 nucleotides read TGTGCCACCAAAGCGGGAGCTGGGGCCAACGTCCTGACTTTC. Protein sequence: CATKAGAGANVLTF.

J is TRBJ2-3 and V is TRBV7-3; D may be TRBD2 (5 bases). The germline V gene encodes CDR1 SGHTA and CDR2 FQGTGA. The CDR3 spans 14 residues. Deletions cut 2 bases from V and 1 base from J, with 7 bases between. The CDR3 region has the DNA TGTGCCAGCAGCTTATCCGGGGGCACAGATACGCAGTATTTT. Translating it yields CASSLSGGTDTQYF.

This clone was seen a few times. The chain employs TRBV7-3 and TRBJ2-2; TRBD1 might be the D (5 bases). Germline CDR1 SGHTA, CDR2 FQGTGA. This CDR3 contains 13 residues. The V end was cut by 5 bases, the J end by 7 bases, with 11 bases between. The CDR3 DNA follows: TGTGCCAGCAGCAACAGGCTGAGCGGGGAGCTGTTTTTT. It yields the protein CASSNRLSGELFF.

Many counts were recorded for this clone. The chain is built from TRBV6-1 and TRBJ2-7; 10 nucleotides agree with TRBD1. The germline gives CDR1 MNHNS, CDR2 SASEGT. The V segment lost 2 bases and the J segment 2 bases; nucleotides outside the gene matches: 3. This CDR3 is 15 amino acids long. The CDR3 region is CASSELGQGPYEQYF. CDR3 nucleotides: TGTGCCAGCAGTGAATTGGGACAGGGGCCCTACGAGCAGTACTTC.

This clone has only a few counts. The chain recombines TRBV7-9 with TRBJ1-4, with D tentatively TRBD1 (6 bases). The CDR3 is 12 amino acids. Germline loops: CDR1 SEHNR, CDR2 FQNEAQ (reference sequence). Trimming shortened V by 4 bases and J by 12 bases, and 12 bases separated the two germline ends. For the CDR3, the DNA is TGTGCCAGCAGCTGGACAGAGTTTGAACTGTTTTTT. This translates into CASSWTEFELFF. Complete variable domain (other parts from reference TRBV7-9 and TRBJ1-4): DTGVSQNPRHKITKRGQNVTFRCDPISEHNRLYWYRQTLGQGPEFLTYFQNEAQLEKSRLLSDRFSAERPKGSFSTLEIQRTEQGDSAMYLCASSWTEFELFFGSGTQLSVL.

The chain has TRBV19 and TRBJ2-3, with D perhaps matching TRBD2 (6 bases). Germline values: CDR1 LNHDA, CDR2 SQIVND (reference sequence). The CDR3 contains 13 residues. Between the trimmed V and J ends, which lost 5 bases and 4 bases, there was a span of 10 bases. The CDR3 nucleotides are TGTGCCAGTAGTGTCACTAGCTCAGATACGCAGTATTTT. It encodes CASSVTSSDTQYF.

The chain uses TRBV18 and TRBJ2-3, with 7 bases fitting TRBD2. V dropped 0 bases and J dropped 2; count of bases not matched to a gene: 8. The germline gives CDR1 KGHSH, CDR2 LQKENI. This CDR3 comprises 17 residues. In DNA, the CDR3 is TGTGCCAGCTCACCACCCGGTCGCGGGAGTGTCACAGATACGCAGTATTTT. It specifies CASSPPGRGSVTDTQYF. Looking up the rest from reference TRBV18 and TRBJ2-3 gives the full variable domain: NAGVMQNPRHLVRRRGQEARLRCSPMKGHSHVYWYRQLPEEGLKFMVYLQKENIIDESGMPKERFSAEFPKEGPSILRIQQVVRGDSAAYFCASSPPGRGSVTDTQYFGPGTRLTVL.

This rearrangement joins TRBV7-2 to TRBJ2-5; 13 bases match TRBD2. The CDR3 has 17 residues. Germline V gives CDR1 SGHTA, CDR2 FQGNSA. V dropped 1 base and J dropped 3; count of bases not matched to a gene: 5. Written as DNA, the CDR3 is TGTGCCAGCAGCTTAGGAGGACTAGCGGGAGTAGAAGAGACCCAGTACTTC. As protein: CASSLGGLAGVEETQYF.

The chain carries TRBV19 and TRBJ2-5; D unclear. V was pared by 6 bases and J by 1 base, with 12 bases between. CDR3 length equals 14 residues. Germline V gene data show CDR1 as LNHDA and CDR2 as SQIVND (reference sequence). Written as DNA, the CDR3 is TGTGCCAGTAGGAAAGACATGTTCCAAGAGACCCAGTACTTC. This encodes CASRKDMFQETQYF. The whole variable domain, filled in from reference TRBV19 and TRBJ2-5, reads DGGITQSPKYLFRKEGQNVTLSCEQNLNHDAMYWYRQDPGQGLRLIYYSQIVNDFQKGDIAEGYSVSREKKESFPLTVTSAQKNPTAFYLCASRKDMFQETQYFGPGTRLLVL.

The gene calls are TRBV6-1 and TRBJ2-1, with a weak D call TRBD1 (7 bases). CDR3 size: 16 residues. Looked up from germline, CDR1 is MNHNS and CDR2 is SASEGT. The germline V and J ends were trimmed by 2 bases and 4 bases, with 15 bases remaining between them. CDR3: CASSEYGRGRYNEQFF. CDR3 bases: TGTGCCAGCAGTGAATACGGCAGGGGGAGGTACAATGAGCAGTTCTTC.

The J gene is TRBJ2-3, the V gene TRBV2; D perhaps matches TRBD1 (6 bases). Germline loops: CDR1 SNHLY, CDR2 FYNNEI. This CDR3 is 16 amino acids long. V was trimmed by 6 bases and J by 2 bases, leaving 18 bases between them. Written as DNA, the CDR3 is TGTGCCAGCAGCCAGCAAGGACAGTTTCCCACAGATACGCAGTATTTT. Translating it yields CASSQQGQFPTDTQYF.

Only one count was recorded for this clone. The chain recombines TRBV6-5 with TRBJ1-2; maybe TRBD1 (6 bases). With 7 bases removed from V and 6 bases from J, the gap between germline ends came to 15 bases. CDR1 and CDR2 from the germline V gene are MNHEY and SVGAGI. The CDR3 consists of 13 residues. Written as DNA, the CDR3 is TGTGCCAGCACCCCCAGGGGCTCCCATGGCTACACCTTC. Residues: CASTPRGSHGYTF.

The chain employs TRBV27 and TRBJ1-1; no clear D. Trimming cost V 0 bases and J 0 bases, with 8 bases left between them. This CDR3 has 15 residues. Per germline, CDR1 MNHEY and CDR2 SMNVEV (reference sequence). This chain's CDR3 is CASSLSQTMNTEAFF. The CDR3, as DNA: TGTGCCAGCAGTTTATCGCAAACTATGAACACTGAAGCTTTCTTT.

This clone occurred many times. The CDR3 is CASSLGGGNIQYF. The CDR3 nucleotides are TGTGCCAGCAGCTTAGGGGGAGGGAACATTCAGTACTTC. This chain joins TRBV7-9 and TRBJ2-4; 7 nucleotides align to TRBD2. The junction had 1 base not matched to a gene; V was cut back by 1 base and J by 7 bases. The CDR3 is made up of 13 amino acids. The germline V gene encodes CDR1 SEHNR and CDR2 FQNEAQ (reference sequence).

The chain links TRBV2 to TRBJ2-3; D is undetermined. The germline CDR1 and CDR2 sequences are SNHLY and FYNNEI. CDR3 length equals 14 residues. The V gene lost 8 bases and the J gene lost 0 bases, with 12 bases spanning the gap. CDR3 loop: CASGGWLSTDTQYF. CDR3 nucleotides: TGTGCCAGCGGCGGATGGTTAAGCACAGATACGCAGTATTTT.